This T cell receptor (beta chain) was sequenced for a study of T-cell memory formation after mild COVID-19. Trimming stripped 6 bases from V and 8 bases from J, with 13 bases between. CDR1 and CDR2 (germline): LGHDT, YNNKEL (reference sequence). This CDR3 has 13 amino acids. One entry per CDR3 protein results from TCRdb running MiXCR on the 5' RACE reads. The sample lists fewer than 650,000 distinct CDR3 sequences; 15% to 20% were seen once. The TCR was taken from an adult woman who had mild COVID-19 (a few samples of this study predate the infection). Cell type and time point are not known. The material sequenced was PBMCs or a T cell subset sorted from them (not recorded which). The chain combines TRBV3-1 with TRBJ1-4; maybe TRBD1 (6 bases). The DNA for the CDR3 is TGTGCCAGCAGTTCACAGGGTGGAGAAAAACTGTTTTTT. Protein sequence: CASSSQGGEKLFF.